The 20 T cell receptor beta chains reported below all come from one sample, sequenced in a study of T-cell memory formation after mild COVID-19. Each CDR3 protein is one row after TCRdb ran MiXCR on the 5' RACE reads. The table includes approximately 240,000 distinct CDR3 sequences, about 15% detected once. Sequenced material: PBMCs or a T cell subset sorted from them (not recorded which). These receptors all come from a man aged 18 to 30 who had mild COVID-19 (a few samples of this study predate the infection). Cell type and time point are not known.

This clonotype showed up many times. V is TRBV4-2 and J is TRBJ2-7; no firm D call. The germline V gene encodes CDR1 LGHNA and CDR2 YNFKEQ. This CDR3 has 14 amino acids. Trimming cost V 0 bases and J 5 bases, with 11 bases left between them. DNA of the CDR3: TGTGCCAGCAGCCAAGAGGTAGGGCGCAACGAGCAGTACGTC. Residues: CASSQEVGRNEQYV.

This clonotype occurred a few times. The CDR3 DNA reads as TGTGCCAGCAGACAGGACAGTATCGGTTCACCCCTCCACTTT. Translating it yields CASRQDSIGSPLHF. V usage is TRBV7-2 and J usage is TRBJ1-6, with D possibly matching TRBD1 (6 bases). With 6 bases removed from V and 9 bases from J, the gap between germline ends came to 15 bases. The CDR3 totals 14 residues. Germline V gives CDR1 SGHTA, CDR2 FQGNSA.

J is TRBJ2-7 and V is TRBV28; 10 nucleotides match TRBD1. CDR3 size: 17 residues. V trimming: 5 bases; J trimming: 4 bases; junction bases outside the gene matches: 14. Per germline, CDR1 MDHEN and CDR2 SYDVKM. CDR3 in amino acids: CASSRGGQGGSRYEQYF. The DNA for the CDR3 is TGTGCCAGCAGTAGGGGTGGACAGGGGGGATCTCGGTACGAGCAGTACTTC.

This clonotype has just a few counts. The genes are TRBV5-1 and TRBJ2-2; D gene uncertain. V gave up 4 bases and J gave up 1 base, with 11 bases separating them. This CDR3 comprises 15 residues. Germline assignment: CDR1 SGHRS and CDR2 YFSETQ. The CDR3 DNA sequence: TGCGCCAGCAGCCCCCCGGCGTGGAACACCGGGGAGCTGTTTTTT. This gives the protein CASSPPAWNTGELFF.

The chain couples TRBV5-1 to TRBJ2-7; 8 bases are shared with TRBD1. J lost 3 bases, V lost 0 bases, and 5 bases had no gene match. CDR1 and CDR2 from the germline V gene are SGHRS and YFSETQ. The CDR3 covers 15 residues. DNA of the CDR3: TGCGCCAGCAGCTTGGTAGCACAGGGGGGCTACGAGCAGTACTTC. Residues: CASSLVAQGGYEQYF.

Only a few counts were recorded for this clonotype. CDR3 nucleotides: TGCGCCAGCAGCCGAAACCCGAACACTGAAGCTTTCTTT. Amino acid sequence: CASSRNPNTEAFF. V and J are TRBV4-3 and TRBJ1-1; no definite D call. Trimming removed 4 bases at V and 1 base at J, with 7 bases between. Germline-derived CDR1 and CDR2 are LGHNA and YSLEER. The CDR3 totals 13 residues.

V gene TRBV7-2 combines with J gene TRBJ1-2; D remains unclear. Looked up from germline, CDR1 is SGHTA and CDR2 is FQGNSA. V lost 2 bases and J 2 bases, leaving 6 bases between the germline ends. This CDR3 contains 13 residues. This chain's CDR3 is CASSLNGNYGYTF. The CDR3 DNA is TGTGCCAGCAGCTTAAACGGGAACTATGGCTACACCTTC.

The chain employs TRBV7-2 and TRBJ2-5; maybe TRBD2 (7 bases). V was clipped by 0 bases and J by 6 bases, with 17 bases between them. CDR3 length equals 16 residues. In germline, CDR1 is SGHTA, CDR2 FQGNSA. CDR3 nucleotides: TGTGCCAGCAGCTTAGCGCCCCGGGGGGCCGTCAAGACCCAGTACTTC. Protein: CASSLAPRGAVKTQYF.

This clonotype was observed many times. The chain joins TRBV9 to TRBJ2-5; 9 bases are shared with TRBD2. Germline loops: CDR1 SGDLS, CDR2 YYNGEE. The V segment lost 3 bases and the J segment 7 bases; nucleotides outside the gene matches: 4. CDR3 length: 13 amino acids. The CDR3 loop is CASSEGLAVTQYF. CDR3 bases: TGTGCCAGCAGCGAGGGACTAGCCGTGACCCAGTACTTC.

CDR3 protein: CATSGGTANTGELFF. In nucleotides, the CDR3 is TGTGCCACCAGTGGCGGGACAGCGAACACCGGGGAGCTGTTTTTT. V gene TRBV24-1 combines with J gene TRBJ2-2, with TRBD1 as a possible D gene (7 bases). The CDR3 sequence is 15 residues long. Per the germline V gene, CDR1 is KGHDR and CDR2 is SFDVKD. Trimming took 5 bases from V and 0 from J, leaving 9 bases between them.

The V call is TRBV7-6, the J call TRBJ2-1; TRBD2 might be the D (5 bases). Trimming cost V 2 bases and J 4 bases, with 15 bases left between them. The CDR3 sequence is 16 residues long. From germline, CDR1 is SGHVS and CDR2 FNYEAQ. In nucleotides, the CDR3 is TGTGCCAGCAGCTTAAACCCACCGACTATTTACAATGAGCAGTTCTTC. Its translation: CASSLNPPTIYNEQFF.

This clonotype has only a few counts. The CDR3: CASSQETSGGADTQYF. For the CDR3, the DNA is TGCGCCAGCAGCCAAGAAACTAGCGGGGGGGCAGATACGCAGTATTTT. The V and J genes are TRBV4-3 and TRBJ2-3, with 13 bases matching TRBD2. Germline CDR1 is LGHNA and CDR2 is YSLEER. V shed 0 bases and J 4 bases; nucleotides not matched to a gene: 1. The CDR3 totals 16 residues.

This chain links TRBV12-3 or TRBV12-4 with TRBJ1-6, with D unclear. CDR3 size: 13 residues. Trimming took off 7 bases at V and 9 bases at J, with 13 bases between the two ends. The chain's CDR3 is CASKISPGSPLHF. CDR3 sequence (DNA): TGTGCCAGCAAGATATCCCCCGGTTCACCCCTCCACTTT.

J is TRBJ2-3 and V is TRBV6-2 or TRBV6-3; a weak D match, TRBD2 (5 bases). In germline, CDR1 is MNHEY, CDR2 SVGEGT. Trimming shortened V by 6 bases and J by 4 bases, and 8 bases separated the two germline ends. CDR3 length: 12 amino acids. The CDR3 sequence is CASSGVADTQYF. CDR3 nucleotide sequence: TGTGCCAGCAGCGGGGTCGCAGATACGCAGTATTTT.

The V and J genes are TRBV12-5 and TRBJ2-2; 7 nucleotides line up with TRBD1. This CDR3 spans 16 amino acids. Germline-derived CDR1 and CDR2 are LGHNT and FRNRAP. The V and J ends lost 3 bases and 4 bases, in that order; junction bases with no gene match: 8. The CDR3 DNA is TGTGCTAGTGGTTTAGGTAGGGGGCGAGGCACCGGGGAGCTGTTTTTT. Amino acid sequence: CASGLGRGRGTGELFF.

This clonotype showed up just a few times. V and J are TRBV20-1 and TRBJ2-3, with 9 bases fitting TRBD1. Germline-derived CDR1 and CDR2 are DFQATT and SNEGSKA (reference sequence). The trim removed 1 base at V and 2 bases at J, leaving 1 base unmatched. This CDR3 is built from 14 residues. DNA for the CDR3: TGCAGTGCTAGAGGGACAGGGGACACAGATACGCAGTATTTT. It codes for CSARGTGDTDTQYF.

This clonotype has just a few counts. V and J are TRBV6-1 and TRBJ2-7; D may be TRBD1 or TRBD2 (5 bases each). The CDR3 spans 13 residues. The V and J ends lost 7 bases and 4 bases respectively, with 14 bases between them. Germline assignment: CDR1 MNHNS and CDR2 SASEGT. CDR3 nucleotides: TGTGCCAGCACCTGGGACGGGAAGTACGAGCAGTACGTC. This codes for CASTWDGKYEQYV.

The chain couples TRBV7-8 to TRBJ2-3; D perhaps matches TRBD2 (6 bases). V lost 1 base and J 1 base, leaving 9 bases between the germline ends. Germline lookup yields CDR1 SGHVS and CDR2 FQNEAQ. The CDR3 spans 15 residues. CDR3: CASSLGGGGTDTQYF. DNA of the CDR3: TGTGCCAGCAGCTTAGGAGGCGGGGGCACAGATACGCAGTATTTT. Full variable domain (remainder filled in from reference TRBV7-8 and TRBJ2-3): GAGVSQSPRYKVAKRGQDVALRCDPISGHVSLFWYQQALGQGPEFLTYFQNEAQLDKSGLPSDRFFAERPEGSVSTLKIQRTQQEDSAVYLCASSLGGGGTDTQYFGPGTRLTVL.

V usage is TRBV5-1 and J usage is TRBJ1-6; D is undetermined. V was trimmed by 0 bases and J by 10 bases, leaving 14 bases between them. Germline V gene lookup returns CDR1 SGHRS and CDR2 YFSETQ. This CDR3 is built from 15 residues. The chain's CDR3 is CASSLAGRERSPLHF. The CDR3 coding sequence is TGCGCCAGCAGCTTGGCCGGGAGGGAACGCTCACCCCTCCACTTT.

This chain uses TRBV20-1 with TRBJ2-7, with D perhaps matching TRBD1 (5 bases). The CDR3 consists of 14 residues. The V end was cut by 3 bases, the J end by 4 bases, with 16 bases between. CDR1 and CDR2 from the germline V gene are DFQATT and SNEGSKA (reference sequence). CDR3 nucleotide sequence: TGCAGTGCTAGTGACCGGCAGGGTTCATACGAGCAGTACGTC. Translated, it gives CSASDRQGSYEQYV.